This T cell receptor (beta chain) appears in the sequencing data of a study of blood T cell repertoires in COVID-19. CDR3 size: 17 residues. The germline gives CDR1 SSHAT, CDR2 FNYEAQ (reference sequence). The repertoire was sequenced with immunoSEQ multiplex PCR; TCRdb's copy has only in-frame clones and lacks some. This table holds under 300,000 clones, roughly 90% found once. As for this clone: Sequence at one end of the junction differs from germline and may be a read error.

Sequenced sample: peripheral blood. The TCR comes from a man in his sixties with acute or convalescent COVID-19. The chain employs TRBV7-7 and TRBJ2-6; D possibly corresponds to TRBD2 (5 bases). The CDR3 reads CASSPSVEAAGANVLTF. CDR3 coding DNA: TGTGCTAGCAGCCCCTCGGTGGAGGCCGCCGGGGCCAACGTCCTGACTTTC.